This TCR beta chain comes out of a study of blood T cells in healthy people across ages (dated by TCRdb to 2013 to 2016). Regarding the study in general: In model experiments, roughly one uniquely barcoded TCR beta cDNA molecule per two T cells was captured by template switching. Four age groups were formed from the donors: young (average approximately 15 years), middle-aged (just under 40), aged (about 62) and long-lived (around 82). The study measured age-related changes in TCR beta repertoire diversity using deep sequencing normalized with unique cDNA molecular identifiers. The study analyzed two additional independent replicas of 1 million unique cDNA reads from the same blood draw for two donors, one aged 18 to 30 and one aged 80 or older. To avoid experimental bias, donors of different ages were spread randomly across the sequencing lanes.

Library generation was performed with 5' RACE. The second PCR ran for roughly 7 to 12 cycles and used a J-beta primer mix along with a sample-barcoded 5' primer. Each TCR beta cDNA molecule received a unique molecular identifier from a template-switch 5' adaptor carrying 12 random nucleotides. Each sample yielded at least 2.5 million CDR3-containing paired-end reads. All of the RNA was converted into first-strand cDNA using the Mint cDNA synthesis kit, with a TRBC-specific oligonucleotide serving as the primer. All cDNA was treated with uracil-DNA glycosylase and then went through a first 18-cycle PCR with the universal primers M1SS and BC2_uni_R. As for the authors' bioinformatics: For normalization, 1 million high-quality reads were randomly selected from each sample, with every read carrying a distinct molecular identifier. Reads sharing molecular identifiers were discarded rather than binned into consensus sequences. MiTCR, run with a Q25 quality threshold and the strictest error-elimination algorithm, handled CDR3 identification, clonotype clustering and error correction. Lower-bound total TCR beta diversity was estimated with a nonparametric unseen species model using Euler transformation. The public reads were quality trimmed at Q25 with fastp and then assembled into clones with MiXCR by TCRdb, keeping productive beta chains. Rows matching on CDR3 protein sequence are summarized as one entry with the most common DNA and genes. What appears here as the V and J calls and clone size reflects TCRdb's work, not the paper's. In this sample the table shows fewer than 2,000,000 distinct CDR3 sequences, around 40% of which occur a single time. Roughly 23% of the sample lies in the top ten.

V and J lose 2 bases and 10 bases, and a span of 21 bases separates them. The CDR3 goes from the cysteine to the phenylalanine over 15 residues. Kept here is only the CDR3 DNA, which spans 45 bases and is read in frame from base 1. For CDR1 and CDR2, the germline V gene lists SGHVS and FNYEAQ. Of note for this clonotype: Its binding antigen is unknown. Per-base quality was not reported, and no clone a single base away is much larger than it.

Donors were roughly 40 systemically healthy Caucasian individuals from Russia aged roughly 6 to 90 years. Around 10 milliliters of peripheral blood were collected from each donor into EDTA-treated Vacutainer tubes. Ficoll-Paque density-gradient centrifugation was used to isolate PBMCs, with at least 6 million obtained per sample. Trizol reagent was used to extract total RNA from PBMCs, with at least 5 micrograms per sample. The percentages of naive CD45RAhigh/CD27high T cells were determined by flow cytometry on a PBMC aliquot from every donor. What the research found in general, with its limitations: Because donor CMV infection status was unknown, age-related changes in expanded clonotypes were potentially confounded. As age increased, observed TCR beta diversity per million T cells dropped in a roughly linear way, and a significant reduction was already evident by age 40. Estimates of total diversity based on one million sequenced T cells were considered lower bounds and underestimates. There was a strong correlation between observed TCR beta diversity and the percentage of naive T cells measured by flow cytometry. Conclusive comparison of naive and antigen-experienced compartments was prevented by the profiling of bulk unsorted PBMCs. Compared with the aged group, the long-lived group had more naive CD4+ T cells, fewer expanded clones and increased TCR diversity, suggesting age selection.

This receptor was obtained from a human donor in good health. The sequenced sample consisted of blood. The V and J genes are TRBV7-6 and TRBJ2-7; the D gene is tentatively TRBD1 or TRBD2, each matching 5 bases. The CDR3: CASSLSSPGLLTQYF. The nucleotides are TGTGCCAGCAGCTTATCGTCTCCGGGGCTACTTACCCAGTACTTC.